The 21 T cell receptor beta chains given below trace back to one sample, sequenced in a study of cytomegalovirus exposure and HLA in healthy donors. The PCR used 60 Vbeta and 13 Jbeta primers. Sequencing was performed with immunoSEQ multiplex PCR; in TCRdb, only in-frame clones are kept and a portion is missing. The sample records under 90,000 clones, about 80% being singletons. Sequencing input: PBMCs. These receptors were obtained from a woman in her thirties or forties in good health and CMV-seronegative.

The rearrangement uses TRBV5-6 and TRBJ2-3; TRBD2 agrees at 13 bases. The CDR3 sequence is 16 residues long. Germline lookup yields CDR1 SGHDT and CDR2 YYEEEE. The V segment lost 5 bases and the J segment 0 bases; nucleotides outside the gene matches: 3. Here the CDR3 DNA reads TGTGCCAGCAGATGGACTAGCGGGGGAAGCACAGATACGCAGTATTTT. It yields the protein CASRWTSGGSTDTQYF.

The chain has TRBV28 and TRBJ2-2, with TRBD1 as a possible D gene (5 bases). Germline V lookup: CDR1 MDHEN, CDR2 SYDVKM. V was trimmed by 1 base and J by 3 bases, leaving 12 bases between them. The CDR3 extends over 16 amino acids. The CDR3 loop is CASSLLEDTYTGELFF. CDR3 DNA: TGTGCCAGCAGTTTATTAGAGGACACCTACACCGGGGAGCTGTTTTTT.

V gene TRBV29-1 combines with J gene TRBJ2-7; D perhaps matches TRBD2 (5 bases). CDR3 size: 11 residues. Germline CDR1 reads SQVTM; CDR2 reads ANQGSEA. V gave up 4 bases and J gave up 4 bases, with 8 bases separating them. The CDR3 loop is CSVGEYYEQYF. CDR3 in DNA: TGCAGCGTTGGGGAGTATTACGAGCAGTACTTC.

This clone has a single count. The chain employs TRBV6-4 and TRBJ2-3; 11 positions agree with TRBD1. There are 16 residues in the CDR3. Germline CDR1 MRHNA, CDR2 SNTAGT. V dropped 0 bases and J dropped 5; count of bases not matched to a gene: 4. The CDR3 loop is CASSDSGQGEVDTQYF. In DNA, the CDR3 is TGTGCCAGCAGTGACTCGGGACAGGGGGAGGTAGATACGCAGTATTTT.

Comments on this clone: Within the sample, other DNA sequences also encode this same CDR3. This sequence joins TRBV6-1 and TRBJ1-5; D remains ambiguous. Germline CDR1 MNHNS, CDR2 SASEGT. Trimming stripped 4 bases from V and 2 bases from J, with 6 bases between. The length of the CDR3 is 13 residues. CDR3 loop: CASSVRGNQPQHF. As DNA, the CDR3 is TGTGCCAGCAGTGTACGGGGCAATCAGCCCCAGCATTTT.

The chain employs TRBV7-8 and TRBJ2-3; perhaps TRBD2 as D (5 bases). Trimming took 10 bases from V and 0 from J, leaving 20 bases between them. Germline lookup yields CDR1 SGHVS and CDR2 FQNEAQ. The CDR3 has 16 amino acids. CDR3 sequence: CATFTHGVYSTDTQYF. CDR3 sequence (DNA): TGTGCCACCTTTACCCACGGGGTATATAGCACAGATACGCAGTATTTT.

This sequence joins TRBV11-2 and TRBJ2-3; 7 bases line up with TRBD1. Trimming at V came to 5 bases and at J to 0 bases, leaving 5 bases not matched to a gene. Germline-derived CDR1 and CDR2 are SGHAT and FQNNGV. The CDR3 is 15 residues long. For the CDR3, the DNA is TGTGCCAGCAGCCAAAACAGGGGTAGCACAGATACGCAGTATTTT. This codes for CASSQNRGSTDTQYF.

J is TRBJ2-1 and V is TRBV11-2; perhaps TRBD1 as D (6 bases). The CDR3 has 18 residues. V was cut by 5 bases and J by 7 bases, with 27 bases left in between. The germline gives CDR1 SGHAT, CDR2 FQNNGV. CDR3 amino acids: CASSHFGYRGQIQNEQFF. The CDR3 nucleotides are TGTGCCAGCAGCCACTTCGGATACCGGGGACAAATACAGAATGAGCAGTTCTTC.

The chain combines TRBV11-3 with TRBJ2-1, with 9 bases fitting TRBD2. The J segment lost 8 bases and the V segment lost 4 bases, leaving 12 bases of the junction unmatched. This CDR3 is built from 16 residues. CDR1 and CDR2 (germline): SGHNT, YENEEA. The CDR3 DNA sequence: TGTGCCAGCAGCTCCGGGGATAGCGGGAGCCGGGATGAGCAGTTCTTC. It translates to CASSSGDSGSRDEQFF.

The chain couples TRBV4-1 to TRBJ2-5; possibly TRBD2 for D (5 bases). The CDR3 is made up of 14 amino acids. Trimming left V 1 base short and J 3 bases short, with 9 bases between. CDR1 MGHRA and CDR2 YSYEKL come from the germline V gene. This CDR3 reads CASSQVDGEETQYF. The CDR3 coding sequence is TGCGCCAGCAGCCAAGTTGACGGGGAAGAGACCCAGTACTTC.

J is TRBJ1-5 and V is TRBV28; 9 bases fit TRBD1. After removal of 6 bases from V and 6 bases from J, the junction contained 9 bases not matched to a gene. The length of the CDR3 is 15 residues. Germline V gene data show CDR1 as MDHEN and CDR2 as SYDVKM. Written as DNA, the CDR3 is TGTGCCAGCAGCGTACGACAGGGGGTGGGTCAGCCCCAGCATTTT. Amino acid sequence: CASSVRQGVGQPQHF.

This clone has more than one count but fewer than ten. CDR3: CASSWLADSSYNEQFF. DNA of the CDR3: TGTGCCAGCTCTTGGCTAGCGGACAGCTCCTACAATGAGCAGTTCTTC. The chain has TRBV2 and TRBJ2-1; TRBD2 is a possible D gene (7 bases). The CDR3 has 16 amino acids. Trimming took off 8 bases at V and 0 bases at J, with 17 bases between the two ends. Germline assignment: CDR1 SNHLY and CDR2 FYNNEI.

The chain couples TRBV4-1 to TRBJ2-1; 8 bases are a match to TRBD2. CDR1 MGHRA and CDR2 YSYEKL come from the germline V gene. V dropped 3 bases and J dropped 0; count of bases not matched to a gene: 7. The CDR3 is 17 residues long. The CDR3 sequence is CASSHGLARISYNEQFF. CDR3 nucleotide sequence: TGCGCCAGCAGCCACGGACTAGCAAGAATCTCCTACAATGAGCAGTTCTTC.

The chain employs TRBV15 and TRBJ1-1, with 10 bases identical to TRBD1. Germline-derived CDR1 and CDR2 are LNHNV and YYDKDF (reference sequence). Trimming at V came to 1 base and at J to 4 bases, leaving 3 bases not matched to a gene. CDR3 length equals 15 residues. Written as DNA, the CDR3 is TGTGCCACCAGCAGAGGGGACAGGGGATTCACTGAAGCTTTCTTT. Protein product: CATSRGDRGFTEAFF. The full variable domain, completed using reference TRBV15 and TRBJ1-1, is DAMVIQNPRYQVTQFGKPVTLSCSQTLNHNVMYWYQQKSSQAPKLLFHYYDKDFNNEADTPDNFQSRRPNTSFCFLDIRSPGLGDTAMYLCATSRGDRGFTEAFFGQGTRLTVV.

The chain carries TRBV5-1 and TRBJ1-3, with D possibly matching TRBD1 (5 bases). Trimming cost V 0 bases and J 0 bases, with 10 bases left between them. This CDR3 is built from 16 residues. Germline V gene data show CDR1 as SGHRS and CDR2 as YFSETQ. CDR3: CASSLEGAYSGNTIYF. The CDR3 region has the DNA TGCGCCAGCAGCTTGGAAGGGGCATACTCTGGAAACACCATATATTTT.

This chain connects TRBV19 to TRBJ1-3; D remains unclear. Trimming removed 6 bases at V and 2 bases at J, with 11 bases between. Germline CDR1 LNHDA, CDR2 SQIVND (reference sequence). The CDR3 covers 14 residues. CDR3 DNA: TGTGCCAGTAGCACGGACTATACTGGAAACACCATATATTTT. Amino acid sequence: CASSTDYTGNTIYF.

The V gene is TRBV7-2, the J gene TRBJ2-1; 10 bases match TRBD2. There are 14 residues in the CDR3. V lost 7 bases, J lost 4 bases, and 4 bases stayed unmatched. The germline gives CDR1 SGHTA, CDR2 FQGNSA. The CDR3 nucleotides are TGTGCCAGCACCCTAGCGGGAGCATACAATGAGCAGTTCTTC. Protein product: CASTLAGAYNEQFF.

This chain uses TRBV4-2 with TRBJ2-7; possibly TRBD1 for D (5 bases). Per germline, CDR1 LGHNA and CDR2 YNFKEQ. V was clipped by 0 bases and J by 3 bases, with 15 bases between them. This CDR3 region has 16 residues. The CDR3 DNA reads TGTGCCAGCAGCCAAGATCGCGGACACCCGGTCTACGAGCAGTACTTC. It is translated as CASSQDRGHPVYEQYF.

This chain links TRBV7-9 with TRBJ1-6; D unresolved. The CDR3 length is 17 residues. V dropped 1 base and J dropped 5 bases, with 15 bases sitting between them. The V gene's germline CDR1 is SEHNR and CDR2 FQNEAQ (reference sequence). The CDR3 region has the DNA TGTGCCAGCAGCTTAGGAGTGTCGGGGTATAATAATTCACCCCTCCACTTT. This codes for CASSLGVSGYNNSPLHF. The variable domain in full, completed from reference TRBV7-9 and TRBJ1-6, reads DTGVSQNPRHKITKRGQNVTFRCDPISEHNRLYWYRQTLGQGPEFLTYFQNEAQLEKSRLLSDRFSAERPKGSFSTLEIQRTEQGDSAMYLCASSLGVSGYNNSPLHFGNGTRLTVT.

The chain employs TRBV7-3 and TRBJ2-6; 7 bases map to TRBD1. V lost 0 bases, J lost 4 bases, and 6 bases stayed unmatched. Germline CDR1 is SGHTA and CDR2 is FQGTGA. The CDR3 is made up of 17 amino acids. The CDR3 sequence is CASSLTTTGAGANVLTF. The CDR3 DNA sequence: TGTGCCAGCAGCTTAACGACAACAGGGGCCGGGGCCAACGTCCTGACTTTC.

The chain combines TRBV7-2 with TRBJ2-7; 9 positions match TRBD2. Per germline, CDR1 SGHTA and CDR2 FQGNSA. The CDR3 has 15 residues. The V gene end was trimmed by 2 bases and the J gene end by 2 bases; junction bases not matched to a gene: 4. CDR3 residues: CASSLRLAGPYEQYF. CDR3 in DNA: TGTGCCAGCAGCTTACGGCTAGCGGGACCCTACGAGCAGTACTTC.